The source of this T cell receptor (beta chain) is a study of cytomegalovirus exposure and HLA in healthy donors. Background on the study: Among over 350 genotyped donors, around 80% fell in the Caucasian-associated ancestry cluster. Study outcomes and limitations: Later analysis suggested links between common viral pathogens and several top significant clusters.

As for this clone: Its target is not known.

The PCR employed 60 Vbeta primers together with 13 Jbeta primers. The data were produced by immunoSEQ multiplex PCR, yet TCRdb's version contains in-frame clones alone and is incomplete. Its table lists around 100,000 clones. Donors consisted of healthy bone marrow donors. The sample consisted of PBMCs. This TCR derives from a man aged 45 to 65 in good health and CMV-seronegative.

This CDR3 is CASGFRLEETQYF. Written as DNA, the CDR3 is TGTGCTAGTGGTTTTAGGCTGGAGGAGACCCAGTACTTC. V gene TRBV12-5 combines with J gene TRBJ2-5; D is unresolved. The length of the CDR3 is 13 residues. V lost 3 bases to trimming and J lost 5 bases, with 10 bases between them. Germline V gene lookup returns CDR1 LGHNT and CDR2 FRNRAP.